This T cell receptor (beta chain) was sequenced in a study of cytomegalovirus exposure and HLA in healthy donors. Assay: immunoSEQ multiplex PCR; the TCRdb copy retains only in-frame clones and omits some. This sample has some 130,000 clones, with approximately 84% found just once. Findings and caveats of the study: It was approximately 170 TCR beta chains that were listed as cytomegalovirus-associated. First-cohort TCR clusters tended to co-occur in the roughly 120 validation repertoires, a later analysis found.

From the approximately 120-subject validation cohort, which was separate from the roughly 620-subject first cohort, the donors were drawn. About this clone itself: Its antigen is unidentified. The same CDR3 also results from other DNA sequences found in this sample.

V was clipped by 3 bases and J by 8 bases; unmatched bases: 3. The CDR3 is made up of 13 amino acids. Germline CDR1 reads GTSNPN; CDR2 reads SVGIG (reference sequence). The gene calls are TRBV30 and TRBJ1-4; the match to TRBD1 covers 10 bases. Source material: PBMCs. The receptor was derived from a man aged 25 to 40 in good health and CMV-seropositive. The DNA for the CDR3 is TGTGCCTGGAGGGGGGACAGGGGAGAAAAACTGTTTTTT. This gives the protein CAWRGDRGEKLFF.